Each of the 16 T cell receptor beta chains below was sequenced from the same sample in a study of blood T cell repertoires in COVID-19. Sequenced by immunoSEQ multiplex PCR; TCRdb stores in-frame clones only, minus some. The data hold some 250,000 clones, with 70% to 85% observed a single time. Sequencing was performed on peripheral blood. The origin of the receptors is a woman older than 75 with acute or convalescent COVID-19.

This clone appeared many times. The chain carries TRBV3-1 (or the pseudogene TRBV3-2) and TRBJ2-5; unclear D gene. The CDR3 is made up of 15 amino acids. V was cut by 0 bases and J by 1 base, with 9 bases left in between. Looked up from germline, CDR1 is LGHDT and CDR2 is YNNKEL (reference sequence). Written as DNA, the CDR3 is TGTGCCAGCAGCCAAGACACAACACCCCAAGAGACCCAGTACTTC. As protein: CASSQDTTPQETQYF.

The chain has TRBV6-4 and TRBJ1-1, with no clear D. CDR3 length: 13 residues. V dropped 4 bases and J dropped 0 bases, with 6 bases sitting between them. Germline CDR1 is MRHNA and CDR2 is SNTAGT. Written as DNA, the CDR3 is TGTGCCAGCAGTGTGGCAGTGAACACTGAAGCTTTCTTT. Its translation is CASSVAVNTEAFF.

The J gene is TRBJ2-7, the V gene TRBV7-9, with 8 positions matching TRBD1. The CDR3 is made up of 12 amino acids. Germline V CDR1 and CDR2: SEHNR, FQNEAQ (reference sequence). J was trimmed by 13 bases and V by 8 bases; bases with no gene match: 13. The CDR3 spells CASVLGTGTRYF. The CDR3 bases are TGTGCCAGCGTCTTGGGGACAGGCACCCGCTACTTC.

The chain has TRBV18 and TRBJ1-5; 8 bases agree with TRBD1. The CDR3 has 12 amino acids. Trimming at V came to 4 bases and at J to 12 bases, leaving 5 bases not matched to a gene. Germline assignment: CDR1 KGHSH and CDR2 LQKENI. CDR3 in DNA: TGTGCCAGCTCACGGGAGACAGGGGTCCAGCATTTT. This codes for CASSRETGVQHF.

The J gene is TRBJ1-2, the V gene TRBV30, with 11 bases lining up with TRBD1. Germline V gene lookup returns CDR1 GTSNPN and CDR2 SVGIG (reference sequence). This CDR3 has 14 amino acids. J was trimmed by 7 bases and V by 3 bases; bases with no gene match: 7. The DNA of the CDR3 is TGTGCCTGGAGAACCCCGGGACAGGGGGTTGGCTACACCTTC. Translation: CAWRTPGQGVGYTF.

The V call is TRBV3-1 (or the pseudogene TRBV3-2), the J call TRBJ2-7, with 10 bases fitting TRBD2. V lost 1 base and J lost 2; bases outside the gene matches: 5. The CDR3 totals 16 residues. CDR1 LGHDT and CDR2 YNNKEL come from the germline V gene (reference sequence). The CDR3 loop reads CASSQGPSGRTYEQYF. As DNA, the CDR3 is TGTGCCAGCAGCCAAGGTCCTAGCGGGAGAACCTACGAGCAGTACTTC.

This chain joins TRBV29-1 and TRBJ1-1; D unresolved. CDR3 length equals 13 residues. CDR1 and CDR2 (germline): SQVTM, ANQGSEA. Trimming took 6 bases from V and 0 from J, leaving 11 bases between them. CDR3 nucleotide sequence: TGCAGCGTCACCCGCGGGTTGAACACTGAAGCTTTCTTT. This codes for CSVTRGLNTEAFF.

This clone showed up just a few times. DNA for the CDR3: TGTGCCAGCAGCCAAGGCCCAGGGGGGACCCAGTACTTC. Protein product: CASSQGPGGTQYF. This sequence joins TRBV3-1 (or the pseudogene TRBV3-2) and TRBJ2-5, with 7 bases lining up with TRBD1. Germline CDR1 is LGHDT and CDR2 is YNNKEL (reference sequence). Trimming cost V 1 base and J 7 bases; bases outside gene matches: 3. The CDR3 totals 13 residues.

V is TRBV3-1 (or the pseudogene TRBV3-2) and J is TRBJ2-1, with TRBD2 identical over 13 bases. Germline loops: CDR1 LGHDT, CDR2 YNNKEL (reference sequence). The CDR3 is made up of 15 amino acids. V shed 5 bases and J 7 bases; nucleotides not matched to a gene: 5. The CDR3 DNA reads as TGTGCCAGCAGCACAACTAGCGGGGGGGCGAATGAGCAGTTCTTC. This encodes CASSTTSGGANEQFF.

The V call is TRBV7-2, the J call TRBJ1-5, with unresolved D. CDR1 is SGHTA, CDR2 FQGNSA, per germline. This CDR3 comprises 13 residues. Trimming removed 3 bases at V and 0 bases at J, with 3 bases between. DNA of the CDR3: TGTGCCAGCAGCTTTCATAGCAATCAGCCCCAGCATTTT. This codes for CASSFHSNQPQHF. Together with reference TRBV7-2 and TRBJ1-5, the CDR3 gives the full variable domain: GAGVSQSPSNKVTEKGKDVELRCDPISGHTALYWYRQSLGQGLEFLIYFQGNSAPDKSGLPSDRFSAERTGGSVSTLTIQRTQQEDSAVYLCASSFHSNQPQHFGDGTRLSIL.

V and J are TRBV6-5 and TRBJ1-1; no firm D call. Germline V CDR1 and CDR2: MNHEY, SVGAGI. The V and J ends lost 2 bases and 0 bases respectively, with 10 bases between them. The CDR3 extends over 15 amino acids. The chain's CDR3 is CASSYEYNMNTEAFF. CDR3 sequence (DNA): TGTGCCAGCAGTTACGAATACAACATGAACACTGAAGCTTTCTTT.

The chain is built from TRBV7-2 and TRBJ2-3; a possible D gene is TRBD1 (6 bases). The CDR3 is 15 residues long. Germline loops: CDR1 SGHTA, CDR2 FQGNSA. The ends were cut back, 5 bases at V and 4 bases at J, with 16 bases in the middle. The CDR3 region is CASSPTGSRADTQYF. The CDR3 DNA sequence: TGTGCCAGCAGCCCCACAGGGTCCCGCGCAGATACGCAGTATTTT.

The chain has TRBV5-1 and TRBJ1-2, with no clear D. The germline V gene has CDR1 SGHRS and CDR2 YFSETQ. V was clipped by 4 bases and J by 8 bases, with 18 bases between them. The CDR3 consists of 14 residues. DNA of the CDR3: TGCGCCAGCAGCAATGAACCGGGGATCGGGGGCTACACCTTC. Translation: CASSNEPGIGGYTF.

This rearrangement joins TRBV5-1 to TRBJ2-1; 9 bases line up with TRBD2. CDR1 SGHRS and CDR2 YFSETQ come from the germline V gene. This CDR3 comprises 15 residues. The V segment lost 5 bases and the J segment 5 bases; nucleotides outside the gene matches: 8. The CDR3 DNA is TGCGCCAGCAGACAAGAAGCGGGGGGACACAATGAGCAGTTCTTC. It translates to CASRQEAGGHNEQFF.

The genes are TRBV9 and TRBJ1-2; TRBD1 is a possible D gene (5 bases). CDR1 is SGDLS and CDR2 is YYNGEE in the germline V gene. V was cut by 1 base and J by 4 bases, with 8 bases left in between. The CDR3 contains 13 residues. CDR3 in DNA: TGTGCCAGCAGCGTACGGGGGATCTATGGCTACACCTTC. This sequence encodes CASSVRGIYGYTF. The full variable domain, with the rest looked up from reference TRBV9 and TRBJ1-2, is DSGVTQTPKHLITATGQRVTLRCSPRSGDLSVYWYQQSLDQGLQFLIQYYNGEERAKGNILERFSAQQFPDLHSELNLSSLELGDSALYFCASSVRGIYGYTFGSGTRLTVV.

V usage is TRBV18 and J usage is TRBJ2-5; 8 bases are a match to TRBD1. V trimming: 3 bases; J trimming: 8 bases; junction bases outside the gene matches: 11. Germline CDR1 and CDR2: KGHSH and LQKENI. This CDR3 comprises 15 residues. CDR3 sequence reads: CASSPTAGQGGTQYF. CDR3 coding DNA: TGTGCCAGCTCACCCACCGCAGGACAGGGAGGTACCCAGTACTTC.